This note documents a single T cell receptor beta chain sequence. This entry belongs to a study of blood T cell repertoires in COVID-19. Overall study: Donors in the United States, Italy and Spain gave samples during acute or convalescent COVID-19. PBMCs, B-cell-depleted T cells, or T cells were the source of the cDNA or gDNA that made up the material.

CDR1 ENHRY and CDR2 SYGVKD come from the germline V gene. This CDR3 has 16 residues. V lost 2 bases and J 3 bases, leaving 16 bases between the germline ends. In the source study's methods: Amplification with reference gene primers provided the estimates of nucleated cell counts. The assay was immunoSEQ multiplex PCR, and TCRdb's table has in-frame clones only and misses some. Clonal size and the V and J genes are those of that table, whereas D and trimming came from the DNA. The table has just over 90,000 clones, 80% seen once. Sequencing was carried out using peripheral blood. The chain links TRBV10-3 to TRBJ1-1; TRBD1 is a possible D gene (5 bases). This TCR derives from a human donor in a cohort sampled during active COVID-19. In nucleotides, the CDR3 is TGTGCCATCAGTGAGGATATCGGGGGGGTGGACACTGAAGCTTTCTTT. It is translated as CAISEDIGGVDTEAFF.